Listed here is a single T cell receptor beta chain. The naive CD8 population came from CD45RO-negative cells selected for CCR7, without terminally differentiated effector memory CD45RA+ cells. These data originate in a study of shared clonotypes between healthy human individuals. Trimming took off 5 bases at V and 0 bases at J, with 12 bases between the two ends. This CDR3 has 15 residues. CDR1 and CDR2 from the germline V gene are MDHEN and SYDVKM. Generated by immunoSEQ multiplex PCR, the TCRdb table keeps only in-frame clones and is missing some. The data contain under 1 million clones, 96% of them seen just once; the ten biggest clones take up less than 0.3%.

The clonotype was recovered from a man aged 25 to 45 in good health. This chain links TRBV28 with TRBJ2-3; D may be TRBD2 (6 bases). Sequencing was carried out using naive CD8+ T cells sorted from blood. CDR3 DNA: TGTGCCAGCAGTCCCCCGGGGGTCAGCACAGATACGCAGTATTTT. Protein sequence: CASSPPGVSTDTQYF.